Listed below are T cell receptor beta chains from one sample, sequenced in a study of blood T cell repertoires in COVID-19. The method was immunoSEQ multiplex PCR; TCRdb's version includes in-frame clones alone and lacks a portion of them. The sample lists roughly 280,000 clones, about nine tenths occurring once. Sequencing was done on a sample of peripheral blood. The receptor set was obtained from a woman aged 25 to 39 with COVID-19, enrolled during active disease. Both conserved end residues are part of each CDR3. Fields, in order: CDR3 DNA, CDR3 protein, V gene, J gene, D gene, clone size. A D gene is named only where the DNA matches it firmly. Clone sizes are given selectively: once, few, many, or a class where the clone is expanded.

CDR3 DNA: TGTGCCAGCAGTTACCGGACCGGGGGAATGAAAAAACTGTTTTTT; CDR3 protein: CASSYRTGGMKKLFF; V gene: TRBV6-2/TRBV6-3; J gene: TRBJ1-4; D gene: .; clone size: .
CDR3 DNA: TGTGCCAGCAGCATAGGACAGGGGATCTACGAGCAGTACTTC; CDR3 protein: CASSIGQGIYEQYF; V gene: TRBV13; J gene: TRBJ2-7; D gene: TRBD1; clone size: .
CDR3 DNA: TGTGCCAGCAGCACAGTGGGAGGGACAGGGGAGACCCAGTACTTC; CDR3 protein: CASSTVGGTGETQYF; V gene: TRBV9; J gene: TRBJ2-5; D gene: TRBD1; clone size: .
CDR3 DNA: TGTGCCAGCTCCCAGACCCCGGCGGGTCCCTACGAGCAGTACTTC; CDR3 protein: CASSQTPAGPYEQYF; V gene: TRBV18; J gene: TRBJ2-7; D gene: .; clone size: .
CDR3 DNA: TGTGCCAGCAGCTTGGGGGGGCCCACAGATACGCAGTATTTT; CDR3 protein: CASSLGGPTDTQYF; V gene: TRBV5-4; J gene: TRBJ2-3; D gene: .; clone size: .
CDR3 DNA: TGCGCCAGCAGCCCCCAGCGGAGGGGCTACGAGCAGTACTTC; CDR3 protein: CASSPQRRGYEQYF; V gene: TRBV5-1; J gene: TRBJ2-7; D gene: .; clone size: .
CDR3 DNA: TGCGCCAGCAGTGAGCGGGAGTGGGATGAGCAGTTCTTC; CDR3 protein: CASSEREWDEQFF; V gene: TRBV10-1; J gene: TRBJ2-1; D gene: .; clone size: .
CDR3 DNA: TGTGCCAGCAGCGGCGACAGGGACCAGCCCCAGCATTTT; CDR3 protein: CASSGDRDQPQHF; V gene: TRBV2; J gene: TRBJ1-5; D gene: TRBD1; clone size: .
CDR3 DNA: TGTGCCAGCAGCCAAGAGGTAAGATCGCCTACCTCCTACAATGAGCAGTTCTTC; CDR3 protein: CASSQEVRSPTSYNEQFF; V gene: TRBV3-1/TRBV3-2; J gene: TRBJ2-1; D gene: .; clone size: .
CDR3 DNA: TGTGCCAGCAGCTTAGTGCTGGGGACTAGCGGTGACAATGAGCAGTTCTTC; CDR3 protein: CASSLVLGTSGDNEQFF; V gene: TRBV7-2; J gene: TRBJ2-1; D gene: TRBD2; clone size: .
CDR3 DNA: TGTGCCAGCAGTATTGGGACATTGGATACGCAGTATTTT; CDR3 protein: CASSIGTLDTQYF; V gene: TRBV5-6; J gene: TRBJ2-3; D gene: .; clone size: .
CDR3 DNA: TGCGCCAGCAGTCACGGACAGGAGAACACTGAAGCTTTCTTT; CDR3 protein: CASSHGQENTEAFF; V gene: TRBV5-1; J gene: TRBJ1-1; D gene: TRBD1; clone size: .
CDR3 DNA: TGTGCCAGCAGACAGGGACAGCTGGAAAAACTGTTTTTT; CDR3 protein: CASRQGQLEKLFF; V gene: TRBV6-6; J gene: TRBJ1-4; D gene: TRBD1; clone size: .
CDR3 DNA: TGTGCCAGCAGCTCCGGGACTGTGCAGTTCTTC; CDR3 protein: CASSSGTVQFF; V gene: TRBV7-3; J gene: TRBJ2-1; D gene: .; clone size: few
CDR3 DNA: TGTGCCAGCAGCCAAGAGGGGGGCTATGGCTACACCTTC; CDR3 protein: CASSQEGGYGYTF; V gene: TRBV4-2; J gene: TRBJ1-2; D gene: .; clone size: .
CDR3 DNA: TGTGCCAGCAGTTTATCGGGGACTAGCGGGAGCCTTGAGCAGTTCTTC; CDR3 protein: CASSLSGTSGSLEQFF; V gene: TRBV27; J gene: TRBJ2-1; D gene: TRBD2; clone size: .
CDR3 DNA: TGTGCCAGCAGTGAAGCCCAGGGCTACAATCAGCCCCAGCATTTT; CDR3 protein: CASSEAQGYNQPQHF; V gene: TRBV2; J gene: TRBJ1-5; D gene: .; clone size: .
CDR3 DNA: TGCAGCGTACTGGGGGGGGGCACCGAAAAACTGTTTTTT; CDR3 protein: CSVLGGGTEKLFF; V gene: TRBV29-1; J gene: TRBJ1-4; D gene: .; clone size: .
CDR3 DNA: TGCGCCAGCAGCCCGGGACAGGGGGCGAACACTGAAGCTTTCTTT; CDR3 protein: CASSPGQGANTEAFF; V gene: TRBV4-1; J gene: TRBJ1-1; D gene: TRBD1; clone size: .
CDR3 DNA: TGCGCCAGCAGCTCTCTACAGGGTCAGGATGGCTACACCTTC; CDR3 protein: CASSSLQGQDGYTF; V gene: TRBV5-1; J gene: TRBJ1-2; D gene: .; clone size: .
CDR3 DNA: TGTGCCACCAGCAGAGATCGTCAGCCCCAGCATTTT; CDR3 protein: CATSRDRQPQHF; V gene: TRBV15; J gene: TRBJ1-5; D gene: .; clone size: .
CDR3 DNA: TGCGCCAGCAGTCGGAAGACAGCCGGTTTCTATAATTCACCCCTCCACTTT; CDR3 protein: CASSRKTAGFYNSPLHF; V gene: TRBV23-1; J gene: TRBJ1-6; D gene: .; clone size: .
CDR3 DNA: TGTGCCAGCAGCCCAGGGGCAGGGTTCAATTCACCCCTCCACTTT; CDR3 protein: CASSPGAGFNSPLHF; V gene: TRBV7-2; J gene: TRBJ1-6; D gene: .; clone size: .
CDR3 DNA: TGTGCCAGCAGTTACGAGGCAGGGGGGACCTACGAGCAGTACTTC; CDR3 protein: CASSYEAGGTYEQYF; V gene: TRBV6-2/TRBV6-3; J gene: TRBJ2-7; D gene: .; clone size: few
CDR3 DNA: TGTGCCAGCAGTTTACAGGGAAACTCTGGAAACACCATATATTTT; CDR3 protein: CASSLQGNSGNTIYF; V gene: TRBV6-5; J gene: TRBJ1-3; D gene: .; clone size: once
CDR3 DNA: TGTGCCACCCGGGAGCTTAACACTGAAGCTTTCTTT; CDR3 protein: CATRELNTEAFF; V gene: TRBV28; J gene: TRBJ1-1; D gene: .; clone size: .
CDR3 DNA: TGTGCCAGCAGTTCGATGGGACTCTCCCTCTACAATGAGCAGTTCTTC; CDR3 protein: CASSSMGLSLYNEQFF; V gene: TRBV6-2/TRBV6-3; J gene: TRBJ2-1; D gene: .; clone size: .
CDR3 DNA: TGCGCCAGCAGCCAAGAGGGCGGGAGGGCCAATGAGCAGTTCTTC; CDR3 protein: CASSQEGGRANEQFF; V gene: TRBV4-1; J gene: TRBJ2-1; D gene: TRBD2; clone size: .
CDR3 DNA: TGTGCCAGCAGTTCTCCGGGACAGGGGGCCTATGGCTACACCTTC; CDR3 protein: CASSSPGQGAYGYTF; V gene: TRBV28; J gene: TRBJ1-2; D gene: TRBD1; clone size: .
CDR3 DNA: TGCGCCAGCAGCCCGCGTGCGGGCGTTGAGCAGTTCTTC; CDR3 protein: CASSPRAGVEQFF; V gene: TRBV4-1; J gene: TRBJ2-1; D gene: .; clone size: once
CDR3 DNA: TGTGCCAGCAGCCCGGGACAGGGAGGCTACACCTTC; CDR3 protein: CASSPGQGGYTF; V gene: TRBV5-5; J gene: TRBJ1-2; D gene: TRBD1; clone size: .
CDR3 DNA: TGTGCCACCAGTGAAAAGGTGCGGCAGCCCCAGCATTTT; CDR3 protein: CATSEKVRQPQHF; V gene: TRBV24-1; J gene: TRBJ1-5; D gene: .; clone size: .
CDR3 DNA: TGTGCCAGCAGTGGACGGACAGACTATGGCTACACCTTC; CDR3 protein: CASSGRTDYGYTF; V gene: TRBV2; J gene: TRBJ1-2; D gene: .; clone size: .
CDR3 DNA: TGTGCCAGCAGCGTAGGGCCCAGCTCCTACGAGCAGTACTTC; CDR3 protein: CASSVGPSSYEQYF; V gene: TRBV9; J gene: TRBJ2-7; D gene: .; clone size: .
CDR3 DNA: TGTGCCAGCACCCTGTCAGGGGGCCTTCTCCTTCTAGAAGCTTTCTTT; CDR3 protein: CASTLSGGLLLLEAFF; V gene: TRBV28; J gene: TRBJ1-1; D gene: TRBD1; clone size: .
CDR3 DNA: TGTGCCAGCAGCCCGGGACAGTCGAAGGGAGATGAAAAACTGTTTTTT; CDR3 protein: CASSPGQSKGDEKLFF; V gene: TRBV7-2; J gene: TRBJ1-4; D gene: TRBD1; clone size: .
CDR3 DNA: TGTGCCAGCAGCTTAGTCGGGACTAGGTTCAGCAATGAGCAGTTCTTC; CDR3 protein: CASSLVGTRFSNEQFF; V gene: TRBV11-2; J gene: TRBJ2-1; D gene: TRBD2; clone size: .
CDR3 DNA: TGTGCCAGCAGGCTACCAGGGGGTAATTCACCCCTCCACTTT; CDR3 protein: CASRLPGGNSPLHF; V gene: TRBV6-5; J gene: TRBJ1-6; D gene: TRBD1; clone size: once
CDR3 DNA: TGTGCCAGCAGCAAGACAGGGACCCAGCCCCAGCATTTT; CDR3 protein: CASSKTGTQPQHF; V gene: TRBV14; J gene: TRBJ1-5; D gene: TRBD1; clone size: .
CDR3 DNA: TGTGCCAGCAGTTACTCGCAGGGGATCTCTGGAAACACCATATATTTT; CDR3 protein: CASSYSQGISGNTIYF; V gene: TRBV6-2/TRBV6-3; J gene: TRBJ1-3; D gene: .; clone size: few
CDR3 DNA: TGTGCCAGCAGCTTCGGGGAAACTGAAGCTTTCTTT; CDR3 protein: CASSFGETEAFF; V gene: TRBV7-9; J gene: TRBJ1-1; D gene: .; clone size: .
CDR3 DNA: TGTGCCAGCAGAACCGGGACAGGGGAAACCGGGGAGCTGTTTTTT; CDR3 protein: CASRTGTGETGELFF; V gene: TRBV6-5; J gene: TRBJ2-2; D gene: TRBD1; clone size: .
CDR3 DNA: TGCGCCAGCAGCTCAACTAGCGGGACAGATACGCAGTATTTT; CDR3 protein: CASSSTSGTDTQYF; V gene: TRBV5-1; J gene: TRBJ2-3; D gene: TRBD2; clone size: .
CDR3 DNA: TGTGCCTGGAGTCTCACAGTCTCCGGTGGCACCCTCCACTTT; CDR3 protein: CAWSLTVSGGTLHF; V gene: TRBV30; J gene: TRBJ1-6; D gene: .; clone size: .
CDR3 DNA: TGTGCCATCCGAACCCCCGCGGGACGTTCCTACGAGCAGTACTTC; CDR3 protein: CAIRTPAGRSYEQYF; V gene: TRBV10-3; J gene: TRBJ2-7; D gene: .; clone size: .
CDR3 DNA: TGTGCCAGCAGTTTAGGACTATATGAGCAGTTCTTC; CDR3 protein: CASSLGLYEQFF; V gene: TRBV12-3/TRBV12-4; J gene: TRBJ2-1; D gene: .; clone size: .
CDR3 DNA: TGTGCCAGCAGCCGGGGGGGTGTGGATGAAAAACTGTTTTTT; CDR3 protein: CASSRGGVDEKLFF; V gene: TRBV11-2; J gene: TRBJ1-4; D gene: .; clone size: .
CDR3 DNA: TGTGCCAGCCGTGAACAGGGGTTAACTGGGGCCAACGTCCTGACTTTC; CDR3 protein: CASREQGLTGANVLTF; V gene: TRBV27; J gene: TRBJ2-6; D gene: TRBD1; clone size: .
CDR3 DNA: TGTGCCACCAGCAGAGATCGGGGAGAAAAACTGTTTTTT; CDR3 protein: CATSRDRGEKLFF; V gene: TRBV15; J gene: TRBJ1-4; D gene: .; clone size: .
CDR3 DNA: TGTGCCAGCACGGACAGGAGGGTTGAAAAACTGTTTTTT; CDR3 protein: CASTDRRVEKLFF; V gene: TRBV25-1; J gene: TRBJ1-4; D gene: TRBD1; clone size: .
CDR3 DNA: TGTGCCAGTAGTAACCGGGATCCCAATGAGCAGTTCTTC; CDR3 protein: CASSNRDPNEQFF; V gene: TRBV19; J gene: TRBJ2-1; D gene: .; clone size: .
CDR3 DNA: TGTGCCAGCAACCGGGGGGCCGGGCTAGCGGGAGGGGCAGATACGCAGTATTTT; CDR3 protein: CASNRGAGLAGGADTQYF; V gene: TRBV2; J gene: TRBJ2-3; D gene: TRBD2; clone size: .
CDR3 DNA: TGTGCCAGCAGCCTGATCGGGACACAAGAGACCCAGTACTTC; CDR3 protein: CASSLIGTQETQYF; V gene: TRBV5-6; J gene: TRBJ2-5; D gene: .; clone size: .
CDR3 DNA: TGTGCCAGCAGCCCCCAAGCGGGCACAGATACGCAGTATTTT; CDR3 protein: CASSPQAGTDTQYF; V gene: TRBV7-9; J gene: TRBJ2-3; D gene: .; clone size: .
CDR3 DNA: TGTGCCACCAGTGACCCCCTGGGCTACACCTTC; CDR3 protein: CATSDPLGYTF; V gene: TRBV24-1; J gene: TRBJ1-2; D gene: .; clone size: .